The 15 T cell receptor beta chains presented below share a single source sample, sequenced in a study of T cell responses to AZD1222 COVID-19 vaccine. Libraries were prepared by immunoSEQ multiplex PCR; TCRdb keeps only in-frame clonotypes and omits some of them. The table includes roughly 260,000 clones, 85% to 95% detected once. The sample consisted of peripheral blood, taken on day 0 of AZD1222 vaccination. The receptors shown here come from an adult in good health.

V is TRBV7-9 and J is TRBJ2-3, with 8 bases lining up with TRBD1. This CDR3 has 15 residues. The V gene end was trimmed by 5 bases and the J gene end by 0 bases; junction bases not matched to a gene: 4. Germline CDR1 SEHNR, CDR2 FQNEAQ (reference sequence). CDR3 sequence (DNA): TGTGCCAGCAGCCACGGACAGGGAAGCACAGATACGCAGTATTTT. It is translated as CASSHGQGSTDTQYF.

V usage is TRBV28 and J usage is TRBJ2-7; either TRBD1 or TRBD2 may fit D (5 bases each). This CDR3 has 15 amino acids. Trimming removed 6 bases at V and 5 bases at J, with 20 bases between. Germline assignment: CDR1 MDHEN and CDR2 SYDVKM. CDR3 sequence (DNA): TGTGCCAGCAGCGATACGGGGAAGGGGAGCCACGAGCAGTACTTC. It codes for CASSDTGKGSHEQYF.

The V call is TRBV10-3, the J call TRBJ1-6; a weak D match, TRBD1 (5 bases). V dropped 6 bases and J dropped 6 bases, with 15 bases sitting between them. Germline CDR1 is ENHRY and CDR2 is SYGVKD. This CDR3 contains 15 residues. The CDR3 nucleotides are TGTGCCATCAGGGGGCTAGGCGACAGTAATTCACCCCTCCACTTT. It yields the protein CAIRGLGDSNSPLHF.

The rearrangement links TRBV5-1 to TRBJ2-1, with 9 bases matching TRBD2. The length of the CDR3 is 15 residues. The J segment lost 3 bases and the V segment lost 4 bases, leaving 5 bases of the junction unmatched. The germline V gene encodes CDR1 SGHRS and CDR2 YFSETQ. CDR3 protein: CASSASGKDYNEQFF. Written as DNA, the CDR3 is TGCGCCAGCAGCGCTAGCGGGAAAGACTACAATGAGCAGTTCTTC.

This rearrangement joins TRBV28 to TRBJ2-7; no clear D gene. This CDR3 spans 10 amino acids. Germline V lookup: CDR1 MDHEN, CDR2 SYDVKM. The germline V and J ends were trimmed by 8 bases and 4 bases, with 6 bases remaining between them. The CDR3 here is CASGEYEQYF. The CDR3 DNA sequence: TGTGCCAGCGGAGAGTACGAGCAGTACTTC.

The chain recombines TRBV13 with TRBJ1-2, with a weak D call TRBD1 (5 bases). V was shortened by 4 bases and J by 9 bases, with 12 bases between the two germline ends. CDR1 is PRHDT, CDR2 FYEKMQ, per germline (reference sequence). CDR3 length equals 12 residues. This CDR3 reads CASSSQDRRYTF. CDR3 bases: TGTGCCAGCAGCTCACAGGACCGGCGCTACACCTTC.

The chain couples TRBV5-6 to TRBJ2-5; D is ambiguous. The CDR3 runs to 12 residues. CDR1 and CDR2 (germline): SGHDT, YYEEEE. V was trimmed by 2 bases and J by 5 bases, leaving 7 bases between them. The CDR3: CASSFSRETQYF. The CDR3 DNA reads TGTGCCAGCAGCTTTTCCCGGGAGACCCAGTACTTC.

The genes are TRBV4-1 and TRBJ1-6; D is perhaps TRBD1 (5 bases). The V end lost 3 bases, the J end lost 7 bases, and 13 bases lay between the germline ends. Germline V gene data show CDR1 as MGHRA and CDR2 as YSYEKL. The CDR3 covers 15 residues. As DNA, the CDR3 is TGCGCCAGCAGCCAGGGGGGGGGTTGGAATTCACCCCTCCACTTT. Translation: CASSQGGGWNSPLHF.

The chain has TRBV29-1 and TRBJ2-7; maybe TRBD1 (7 bases). Germline CDR1 and CDR2: SQVTM and ANQGSEA. The CDR3 has 14 amino acids. V was clipped by 3 bases and J by 3 bases, with 15 bases between them. This CDR3 reads CSVEGGQYGYEQYF. CDR3 DNA sequence: TGCAGCGTTGAGGGGGGACAGTATGGCTACGAGCAGTACTTC.

V gene TRBV18 combines with J gene TRBJ1-1; 9 bases are shared with TRBD1. CDR1 KGHSH and CDR2 LQKENI come from the germline V gene. This CDR3 spans 16 amino acids. V gave up 4 bases and J gave up 4 bases; unmatched junction bases: 10. CDR3 residues: CASSLNPGQGGTEAFF. CDR3 sequence (DNA): TGTGCCAGCTCACTAAATCCGGGACAGGGTGGCACTGAAGCTTTCTTT.

This chain joins TRBV14 and TRBJ1-1; no definite D call. Between the trimmed V and J ends, which lost 2 bases and 0 bases, there was a span of 4 bases. The CDR3 has 13 residues. Germline CDR1 reads SGHDN; CDR2 reads FVKESK. CDR3 amino acids: CASSQNLNTEAFF. In DNA form, the CDR3 reads TGTGCCAGCAGCCAAAACCTGAACACTGAAGCTTTCTTT.

The V call is TRBV19, the J call TRBJ1-1; D call uncertain. CDR3 size: 14 residues. Per germline, CDR1 LNHDA and CDR2 SQIVND (reference sequence). Trimming took 6 bases from V and 0 from J, leaving 11 bases between them. The CDR3 bases are TGTGCCAGTAGACTTGGACCGATGAACACTGAAGCTTTCTTT. This translates into CASRLGPMNTEAFF.

The V and J genes are TRBV28 and TRBJ2-1; no reliable D call. Germline V gene sequence: CDR1 MDHEN, CDR2 SYDVKM. V lost 0 bases, J lost 6 bases, and 18 bases lay in between. There are 17 residues in the CDR3. Here the CDR3 DNA reads TGTGCCAGCAGTTTATGGGATATTACCAGTACGGTCAATGAGCAGTTCTTC. This codes for CASSLWDITSTVNEQFF.

This sequence joins TRBV5-4 and TRBJ1-3; 8 nucleotides match TRBD1. Trimming at V came to 7 bases and at J to 2 bases, leaving 17 bases not matched to a gene. This CDR3 contains 18 residues. Germline V lookup: CDR1 SGHNT, CDR2 YYREEE (reference sequence). CDR3 residues: CASPDPGGHPYTGNTIYF. In DNA, the CDR3 is TGTGCCAGCCCAGATCCAGGGGGCCACCCTTATACTGGAAACACCATATATTTT.

V gene TRBV28 combines with J gene TRBJ1-5; D is unresolved. CDR1 and CDR2 from the germline V gene are MDHEN and SYDVKM. V was trimmed by 5 bases and J by 0 bases, leaving 5 bases between them. The CDR3 runs to 13 residues. The CDR3 loop is CASSGGSNQPQHF. The CDR3 nucleotides are TGTGCCAGCAGTGGTGGTAGCAATCAGCCCCAGCATTTT.